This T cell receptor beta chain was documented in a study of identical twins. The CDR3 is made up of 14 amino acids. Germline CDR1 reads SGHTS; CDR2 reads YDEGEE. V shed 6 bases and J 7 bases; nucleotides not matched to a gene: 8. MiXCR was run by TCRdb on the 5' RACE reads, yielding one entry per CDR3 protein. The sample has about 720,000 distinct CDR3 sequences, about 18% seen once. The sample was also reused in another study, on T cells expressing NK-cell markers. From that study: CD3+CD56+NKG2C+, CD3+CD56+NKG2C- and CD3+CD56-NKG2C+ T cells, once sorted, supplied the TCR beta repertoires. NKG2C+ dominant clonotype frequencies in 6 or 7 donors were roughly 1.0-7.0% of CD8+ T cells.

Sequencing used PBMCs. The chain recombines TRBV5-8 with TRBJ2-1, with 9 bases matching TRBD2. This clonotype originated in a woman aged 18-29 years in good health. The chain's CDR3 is CASNIAGELNEQFF. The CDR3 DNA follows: TGTGCCAGCAATATAGCGGGAGAGCTTAATGAGCAGTTCTTC.